Listed below are T cell receptor beta chains from one sample, sequenced in a study of identical twins. Each CDR3 protein gets one entry after TCRdb re-called the 5' RACE reads with MiXCR. The sample holds about 660,000 distinct CDR3 sequences, 8.5% to 9.5% seen once. These data also formed part of another study, on yellow fever vaccine responses in identical twins.

The sequenced sample was PBMCs. The receptors originated from a young woman in good health. CDR3s include the opening cysteine and the closing phenylalanine or tryptophan. D genes are given only for firm matches. Expanded clones are given a class, and other clones once, few, many or no size at all.

V: TRBV20-1
size: many
J: TRBJ2-2
D: -
DNA: TGCAGTGCTAGTCGTGATCTAAACACCGGGGAGCTGTTTTTT
CDR3: CSASRDLNTGELFF

V: TRBV20-1
size: few
J: TRBJ2-3
D: TRBD2
DNA: TGCAGTGCTAGAGTAGCGGGGCCCGGAGATACGCAGTATTTT
CDR3: CSARVAGPGDTQYF

V: TRBV7-6
size: few
J: TRBJ1-2
D: TRBD1
DNA: TGTGCCAGCAGCCCACCGGGACAGGGGTTGGTTGGCTACACCTTC
CDR3: CASSPPGQGLVGYTF

V: TRBV3-1
size: -
J: TRBJ2-5
D: -
DNA: TGTGCCAGCAGCCACGAACGGGGAGGTGGAGAGACCCAGTACTTC
CDR3: CASSHERGGGETQYF

V: TRBV14
size: few
J: TRBJ2-3
D: TRBD2
DNA: TGTGCCAGCAGCCAAGAAGGCAAGCGGGGTAGCACAGATACGCAGTATTTT
CDR3: CASSQEGKRGSTDTQYF

V: TRBV27
size: -
J: TRBJ1-6
D: -
DNA: TGTGCCAGCAGTTCCTTAGGGGAGACCTATAATTCACCCCTCCACTTT
CDR3: CASSSLGETYNSPLHF

V: TRBV27
size: many
J: TRBJ2-5
D: -
DNA: TGTGCCAGCGGGAGGCGAGAGACCCAGTACTTC
CDR3: CASGRRETQYF

V: TRBV6-5
size: many
J: TRBJ2-3
D: TRBD1
DNA: TGTGCCAGCAGTTACTCTGGGACAGGAGGCACAGATACGCAGTATTTT
CDR3: CASSYSGTGGTDTQYF

V: TRBV7-2
size: many
J: TRBJ2-1
D: TRBD2
DNA: TGTGCCAGCAGCGTGACTAGCGGGAGCTATGAGCAGTTCTTC
CDR3: CASSVTSGSYEQFF

V: TRBV25-1
size: few
J: TRBJ2-7
D: -
DNA: TGTGCCAGCAGATCCAGACACTCCTACGAGCAGTACTTC
CDR3: CASRSRHSYEQYF

V: TRBV11-2
size: -
J: TRBJ2-3
D: -
DNA: TGTGCCAGCAGCCCCACGTTATTGGATACGCAGTATTTT
CDR3: CASSPTLLDTQYF

V: TRBV7-2
size: -
J: TRBJ2-3
D: -
DNA: TGTGCCAGCAGCTCTCCGGGCCGTACGCAGTATTTT
CDR3: CASSSPGRTQYF

V: TRBV25-1
size: -
J: TRBJ2-1
D: TRBD2
DNA: TGTGCCAGCAGCTCGCTATATTCCGGTTTGACTAGCGGGAGATCAAAAAGCTCCTACAATGAGCAGTTCTTC
CDR3: CASSSLYSGLTSGRSKSSYNEQFF

V: TRBV4-3
size: -
J: TRBJ2-1
D: -
DNA: TGCGCCAGCAGCCCACTAAGCTCCTACAATGAGCAGTTCTTC
CDR3: CASSPLSSYNEQFF

V: TRBV25-1
size: few
J: TRBJ2-1
D: -
DNA: TGTGCCAGCAGTGATTCGGGGAGAGCGTCCGGTGAGCAGTTCTTC
CDR3: CASSDSGRASGEQFF

V: TRBV11-2
size: few
J: TRBJ1-1
D: -
DNA: TGTGCCAGCAGGCAAACGGGGGTAATTATAAACACTGAAGCTTTCTTT
CDR3: CASRQTGVIINTEAFF

V: TRBV7-7
size: few
J: TRBJ2-1
D: TRBD2
DNA: TGTGCTAGCAGCCCCACGACTAGCGAAGACTACAATGAGCAGTTCTTC
CDR3: CASSPTTSEDYNEQFF

V: TRBV20-1
size: -
J: TRBJ2-5
D: -
DNA: TGCAGTGCTATCCTCGGGGTGACGGTTGAGTCCCAGTACTTC
CDR3: CSAILGVTVESQYF

V: TRBV12-3/TRBV12-4
size: -
J: TRBJ2-7
D: -
DNA: TGTGCCAGCAGCTTTGACAGGGGAGGGTTCTACGAGCAGTACTTC
CDR3: CASSFDRGGFYEQYF

V: TRBV3-1
size: -
J: TRBJ1-1
D: -
DNA: TGTGCCAGCAGCCAAAGACAGGTAAACACTGAAGCTTTCTTT
CDR3: CASSQRQVNTEAFF

V: TRBV9
size: -
J: TRBJ2-3
D: -
DNA: TGTGCCAGCAGCGTAGGGACCTGGGGCGGGGAAATAGATACGCAGTATTTT
CDR3: CASSVGTWGGEIDTQYF

V: TRBV7-9
size: few
J: TRBJ2-2
D: TRBD2
DNA: TGTGCCAGCACCACCGGGACTAGGCTCACCCCCGGGGAGCTGTTTTTT
CDR3: CASTTGTRLTPGELFF

V: TRBV24-1
size: many
J: TRBJ2-2
D: TRBD2
DNA: TGTGCCGCACACGGGGGGGGCATCACCGGGGAGCTGTTTTTT
CDR3: CAAHGGGITGELFF

V: TRBV28
size: once
J: TRBJ1-4
D: TRBD1
DNA: TGTGCCAGCAGTTTCGACAGGGTGGTCGAAAAACTGTTTTTT
CDR3: CASSFDRVVEKLFF

V: TRBV6-1
size: few
J: TRBJ2-1
D: -
DNA: TGTGCCAGTAAAGAAACGGATAGCAATGAGCAGTTCTTC
CDR3: CASKETDSNEQFF

V: TRBV11-1
size: -
J: TRBJ2-6
D: -
DNA: TGTGCCAGCAGCTTAGTTCCACAGGGCTACTCTGGGGCCAACGTCCTGACTTTC
CDR3: CASSLVPQGYSGANVLTF

V: TRBV7-8
size: -
J: TRBJ1-4
D: -
DNA: TGTGCCAGCAGCTTAGGAGTCAGGGAGGTGTTTTTT
CDR3: CASSLGVREVFF

V: TRBV6-4
size: -
J: TRBJ2-2
D: -
DNA: TGTGCCAGCAGTCTCAGGTGGACCAAAACCCACACCGGGGAGCTGTTTTTT
CDR3: CASSLRWTKTHTGELFF

V: TRBV5-6
size: many
J: TRBJ1-5
D: -
DNA: TGTGCCAGCAGCTTATGGAAGGGGATCGCAAGCAATCAGCCCCAGCATTTT
CDR3: CASSLWKGIASNQPQHF

V: TRBV24-1
size: few
J: TRBJ2-3
D: TRBD2
DNA: TGTGCCACCAGTGATTACGGACTAGCCACAGATACGCAGTATTTT
CDR3: CATSDYGLATDTQYF

V: TRBV11-1
size: -
J: TRBJ2-5
D: -
DNA: TGTGCCAGCAGCCCTCGGGACCCCCCGGAGTCTTTAGATGAAGAGACCCAGTACTTC
CDR3: CASSPRDPPESLDEETQYF

V: TRBV11-2
size: -
J: TRBJ1-2
D: TRBD1
DNA: TGTGCCAGCAGCTTAGAAAGTGACGGACAGGGAAGCGGTGGCTACACCTTC
CDR3: CASSLESDGQGSGGYTF

V: TRBV27
size: -
J: TRBJ2-7
D: -
DNA: TGTGCCAGCAGTTCGGAAGGTCCCTACGAGCAGTACTTC
CDR3: CASSSEGPYEQYF

V: TRBV12-3/TRBV12-4
size: -
J: TRBJ1-1
D: TRBD1
DNA: TGTGCCAGCAGTCTACTTGGACAGGGGGCATCTGAAGCTTTCTTT
CDR3: CASSLLGQGASEAFF

V: TRBV28
size: -
J: TRBJ2-5
D: -
DNA: TGTGCCAGCATCACGTCCACAGCTATAATTAGTCAAGAGACCCAGTACTTC
CDR3: CASITSTAIISQETQYF

V: TRBV5-1
size: few
J: TRBJ1-2
D: -
DNA: TGCGCCAGCAGCCGAGGGGTGGATGGCTACACCTTC
CDR3: CASSRGVDGYTF

V: TRBV30
size: few
J: TRBJ2-1
D: -
DNA: TGTGCCTGGAGTGTAGACTATAGGAATGAGCAGTTCTTC
CDR3: CAWSVDYRNEQFF